This T cell receptor (beta chain) was profiled in a study of blood T cell repertoires in COVID-19. Germline V gene lookup returns CDR1 SGHTA and CDR2 FQGNSA. The CDR3 runs 18 residues. The V end was cut by 5 bases, the J end by 1 base, with 23 bases between. Authors' data handling: Amplification from reference gene primers served as the basis for estimated nucleated cell counts. Repertoires were generated with immunoSEQ multiplex PCR, while TCRdb's copy carries only in-frame clones and drops some. V and J calls and clone size are given by that table; D and trimming were obtained from the DNA. The table has roughly 200,000 clones, roughly 89% seen once. The cohort comprised adults aged about 18 to 90 years residing in under 25 US areas.

V gene TRBV7-2 combines with J gene TRBJ2-5, with D possibly TRBD1 on 6 matching bases. The TCR comes from a middle-aged woman with acute COVID-19. Source material: PBMCs or T cells enriched from blood (not recorded which). This chain's CDR3 is CASSPTPTPGATQETQYF. The CDR3 DNA follows: TGTGCCAGCAGCCCCACCCCAACCCCAGGGGCAACCCAAGAGACCCAGTACTTC. The whole variable domain, filled in from reference TRBV7-2 and TRBJ2-5, reads GAGVSQSPSNKVTEKGKDVELRCDPISGHTALYWYRQSLGQGLEFLIYFQGNSAPDKSGLPSDRFSAERTGGSVSTLTIQRTQQEDSAVYLCASSPTPTPGATQETQYFGPGTRLLVL.